One and the same sample provided the 24 T cell receptor beta chains below, sequenced in a study of beta chain features in type 1 diabetes. The authors reverse transcribed all of the isolated RNA, so sequencing captured expressed TCRB transcripts. Sequenced by immunoSEQ multiplex PCR; TCRdb stores in-frame clones only, minus some. The sample consists of about half a million clones, 25% to 35% of them appearing once. What was sequenced was naive CD4+ T cells from blood. The origin of the receptors is a man younger than 35 in good health.

V usage is TRBV30 and J usage is TRBJ2-1, with TRBD1 matching over 10 bases. V lost 0 bases, J lost 8 bases, and 10 bases stayed unmatched. CDR1 is GTSNPN, CDR2 SVGIG, per germline (reference sequence). CDR3 length: 16 amino acids. Here the CDR3 reads CAWSVGDRGLFHEQFF. DNA for the CDR3: TGTGCCTGGAGTGTAGGGGACAGGGGCCTGTTTCATGAGCAGTTCTTC.

This clone was seen once. The chain has TRBV27 and TRBJ2-7, with D perhaps TRBD2 (6 bases). CDR3 length: 17 residues. Germline V gives CDR1 MNHEY, CDR2 SMNVEV (reference sequence). V was pared by 1 base and J by 0 bases, with 16 bases between. CDR3: CASSLFSGAGGSYEQYF. The CDR3, as DNA: TGTGCCAGCAGTTTATTTAGCGGAGCCGGAGGCTCCTACGAGCAGTACTTC.

Only one count was recorded for this clone. This chain joins TRBV30 and TRBJ2-1, with 7 bases lining up with TRBD1. CDR3 length: 14 residues. In germline, CDR1 is GTSNPN, CDR2 SVGIG (reference sequence). With 3 bases clipped from V and 4 bases from J, the junction kept 6 bases outside the gene matches. The CDR3 sequence: CAWRTGTAYNEQFF. Here the CDR3 DNA reads TGTGCCTGGAGGACCGGGACAGCGTACAATGAGCAGTTCTTC.

The chain couples TRBV20-1 to TRBJ2-5; D is possibly TRBD2 (6 bases). The CDR3 is made up of 11 amino acids. Trimming took off 3 bases at V and 5 bases at J, with 7 bases between the two ends. Germline V CDR1 and CDR2: DFQATT, SNEGSKA (reference sequence). The DNA of the CDR3 is TGCAGTGCTAGGCGGGATGAGACCCAGTACTTC. Amino acids: CSARRDETQYF.

A word on this clone: This CDR3 is also generated by other DNA sequences in the sample. The chain carries TRBV5-1 and TRBJ2-3, with 8 bases fitting TRBD1. The germline V gene has CDR1 SGHRS and CDR2 YFSETQ. Trimming cost V 3 bases and J 0 bases; bases outside gene matches: 3. CDR3 length: 15 residues. CDR3 sequence reads: CASSSGTGSTDTQYF. In nucleotides, the CDR3 is TGCGCCAGCAGCTCCGGGACAGGAAGCACAGATACGCAGTATTTT. The entire variable domain, with the rest obtained from reference TRBV5-1 and TRBJ2-3, is as follows: KAGVTQTPRYLIKTRGQQVTLSCSPISGHRSVSWYQQTPGQGLQFLFEYFSETQRNKGNFPGRFSGRQFSNSRSEMNVSTLELGDSALYLCASSSGTGSTDTQYFGPGTRLTVL.

V usage is TRBV30 and J usage is TRBJ1-4, with a possible D match to TRBD1 (5 bases). Deletions cut 4 bases from V and 0 bases from J, with 9 bases between. Per germline, CDR1 GTSNPN and CDR2 SVGIG (reference sequence). The CDR3 loop spans 14 amino acids. The CDR3, as DNA: TGTGCCTGGACTGGGACCGCAACTAATGAAAAACTGTTTTTT. This sequence encodes CAWTGTATNEKLFF. The variable domain in full, completed from reference TRBV30 and TRBJ1-4, reads SQTIHQWPATLVQPVGSPLSLECTVEGTSNPNLYWYRQAAGRGLQLLFYSVGIGQISSEVPQNLSASRPQDRQFILSSKKLLLSDSGFYLCAWTGTATNEKLFFGSGTQLSVL.

The rearrangement links TRBV7-2 to TRBJ2-5; TRBD2 matches 12 bases. CDR1 is SGHTA, CDR2 FQGNSA, per germline. This CDR3 has 16 amino acids. V dropped 5 bases and J dropped 2; count of bases not matched to a gene: 6. The CDR3 loop is CASSQTSGRGQETQYF. For the CDR3, the DNA is TGTGCCAGCAGCCAGACTAGCGGGAGAGGTCAAGAGACCCAGTACTTC.

On this clone: This sample includes further DNA sequences coding for the same CDR3. The rearrangement links TRBV30 to TRBJ2-7, with 8 bases aligning to TRBD1. Germline V gene sequence: CDR1 GTSNPN, CDR2 SVGIG (reference sequence). V lost 3 bases and J lost 3; bases outside the gene matches: 4. CDR3 length: 13 amino acids. The CDR3 spells CAWSPDRGYEQYF. The CDR3 region has the DNA TGTGCCTGGAGCCCCGACAGGGGCTACGAGCAGTACTTC.

This chain joins TRBV7-9 and TRBJ2-5, with 7 bases aligning to TRBD2. V trimming: 5 bases; J trimming: 4 bases; junction bases outside the gene matches: 13. Germline loops: CDR1 SEHNR, CDR2 FQNEAQ (reference sequence). The length of the CDR3 is 16 residues. CDR3 protein: CASSRTKRDLGETQYF. The DNA of the CDR3 is TGTGCCAGCAGCCGAACAAAGCGGGACTTGGGAGAGACCCAGTACTTC.

This clone was seen only a few times. This chain joins TRBV5-1 and TRBJ2-5, with 10 positions matching TRBD2. This CDR3 has 17 residues. Germline-derived CDR1 and CDR2 are SGHRS and YFSETQ. J lost 1 base, V lost 0 bases, and 6 bases had no gene match. The CDR3 nucleotides are TGCGCCAGCAGCTTGGGGCTAGCGGGAGCCCCCCAAGAGACCCAGTACTTC. Its translation is CASSLGLAGAPQETQYF.

This clone was recorded only once. The chain is built from TRBV5-1 and TRBJ2-5; 7 bases align to TRBD1. V trimming: 4 bases; J trimming: 7 bases; junction bases outside the gene matches: 10. Germline CDR1 and CDR2: SGHRS and YFSETQ. The CDR3 sequence is 14 residues long. The DNA for the CDR3 is TGCGCCAGCAGCCCGGGGACAGTGGAAGCGACCCAGTACTTC. It yields the protein CASSPGTVEATQYF.

The chain employs TRBV6-6 and TRBJ2-7; D is undetermined. CDR1 is MNHNY, CDR2 SVGAGI, per germline (reference sequence). Trimming took off 8 bases at V and 5 bases at J, with 16 bases between the two ends. CDR3 size: 13 residues. The CDR3 spells CASEARLKDEQYF. The CDR3, as DNA: TGTGCCAGCGAAGCAAGGTTGAAGGACGAGCAGTACTTC.

This clone has just a few counts. The sample contains more than one DNA sequence encoding this CDR3. This rearrangement joins TRBV29-1 to TRBJ1-1; D call uncertain. Trimming took 4 bases from V and 0 from J, leaving 9 bases between them. The CDR3 extends over 13 amino acids. Germline-derived CDR1 and CDR2 are SQVTM and ANQGSEA. CDR3 sequence reads: CSVARVLNTEAFF. CDR3 bases: TGCAGCGTTGCAAGGGTTCTGAACACTGAAGCTTTCTTT.

This chain links TRBV18 with TRBJ2-5; no firm D call. Looked up from germline, CDR1 is KGHSH and CDR2 is LQKENI. Trimming pared 3 bases from V and 2 bases from J, leaving 13 bases between. The CDR3 extends over 15 amino acids. The CDR3 is CASSPAGISQETQYF. CDR3 sequence (DNA): TGTGCCAGCTCACCGGCTGGGATATCACAAGAGACCCAGTACTTC.

A few counts support this clone. The V and J genes are TRBV7-9 and TRBJ2-1; 9 bases are a match to TRBD1. Germline V gene data show CDR1 as SEHNR and CDR2 as FQNEAQ (reference sequence). The CDR3 runs to 16 residues. The V segment lost 4 bases and the J segment 6 bases; nucleotides outside the gene matches: 10. Here the CDR3 reads CASSSDNRQGGNEQFF. The DNA of the CDR3 is TGTGCCAGCAGCTCAGACAATAGACAGGGGGGCAATGAGCAGTTCTTC.

This clone was seen only a few times. This sequence joins TRBV7-2 and TRBJ2-7; the D is unclear. V was clipped by 5 bases and J by 1 base, with 21 bases between them. This CDR3 is 17 amino acids long. CDR1 is SGHTA, CDR2 FQGNSA, per germline. Written as DNA, the CDR3 is TGTGCCAGCAGCCCGAAAAGGCTTATCGATCGGTCCTACGAGCAGTACTTC. Translation: CASSPKRLIDRSYEQYF.

The CDR3 spells CSVITRGSTDTQYF. DNA of the CDR3: TGCAGCGTGATCACCAGGGGGTCCACAGATACGCAGTATTTT. The V call is TRBV29-1, the J call TRBJ2-3; 7 nucleotides agree with TRBD1. From germline, CDR1 is SQVTM and CDR2 ANQGSEA. With V trimmed by 6 bases and J by 2 bases, 8 bases remained unmatched. The CDR3 consists of 14 residues.

The sample holds a few counts of this clone. This chain links TRBV27 with TRBJ2-6, with D unresolved. V lost 3 bases, J lost 4 bases, and 4 bases lay in between. Germline-derived CDR1 and CDR2 are MNHEY and SMNVEV (reference sequence). This CDR3 contains 13 residues. The CDR3 DNA reads TGTGCCAGCAGTTTTGTCGGGGCCAACGTCCTGACTTTC. Protein: CASSFVGANVLTF.

In its sample, this clone was seen a few times. V and J are TRBV18 and TRBJ2-7; tentative D call: TRBD1 (5 bases). This CDR3 has 14 residues. CDR1 and CDR2 from the germline V gene are KGHSH and LQKENI. The V end was cut by 0 bases, the J end by 7 bases, with 13 bases between. CDR3 nucleotide sequence: TGTGCCAGCTCACCACCGAGCAGGGTGGAGGAGCAGTACTTC. Translated: CASSPPSRVEEQYF.

The chain links TRBV14 to TRBJ2-1; a weak D match, TRBD2 (5 bases). Per the germline V gene, CDR1 is SGHDN and CDR2 is FVKESK. V was cut by 2 bases and J by 0 bases, with 14 bases left in between. The length of the CDR3 is 17 residues. Written as DNA, the CDR3 is TGTGCCAGCAGCCAAAGGATCCTAGCAAGCTCCTACAATGAGCAGTTCTTC. Translating gives CASSQRILASSYNEQFF.

This clone was found once. The sample carries other DNA sequences with the same CDR3. V is TRBV30 and J is TRBJ2-1; D perhaps matches TRBD2 (6 bases). V was cut by 1 base and J by 4 bases, with 8 bases left in between. Germline V gene data show CDR1 as GTSNPN and CDR2 as SVGIG (reference sequence). This CDR3 contains 13 residues. The CDR3 DNA reads as TGTGCCTGGAGTGAGGGACTTTACAATGAGCAGTTCTTC. This encodes CAWSEGLYNEQFF. Supplemented by reference TRBV30 and TRBJ2-1, the full variable domain reads SQTIHQWPATLVQPVGSPLSLECTVEGTSNPNLYWYRQAAGRGLQLLFYSVGIGQISSEVPQNLSASRPQDRQFILSSKKLLLSDSGFYLCAWSEGLYNEQFFGPGTRLTVL.

J is TRBJ2-1 and V is TRBV28, with 7 bases aligning to TRBD2. This CDR3 region has 15 residues. The ends lost 6 bases at V and 5 bases at J; junction bases unmatched: 10. Germline CDR1 is MDHEN and CDR2 is SYDVKM. The CDR3 here is CASSLSAGDDNEQFF. DNA of the CDR3: TGTGCCAGCAGCCTCTCGGCGGGAGACGACAATGAGCAGTTCTTC. Based on the CDR3 plus reference TRBV28 and TRBJ2-1, the full variable domain is DVKVTQSSRYLVKRTGEKVFLECVQDMDHENMFWYRQDPGLGLRLIYFSYDVKMKEKGDIPEGYSVSREKKERFSLILESASTNQTSMYLCASSLSAGDDNEQFFGPGTRLTVL.

This clone appeared a few times. The CDR3: CASSLSTTSNEQFF. For the CDR3, the DNA is TGTGCCAGCAGCTTATCTACAACGTCTAATGAGCAGTTCTTC. The rearrangement uses TRBV7-9 and TRBJ2-1; unclear D gene. The CDR3 totals 14 residues. The V gene lost 2 bases and the J gene lost 7 bases, with 12 bases spanning the gap. Looked up from germline, CDR1 is SEHNR and CDR2 is FQNEAQ (reference sequence).

The gene calls are TRBV10-3 and TRBJ2-3, with D tentatively TRBD2 (5 bases). The CDR3 is made up of 16 amino acids. Germline lookup yields CDR1 ENHRY and CDR2 SYGVKD. With 3 bases removed from V and 0 bases from J, the gap between germline ends came to 13 bases. The CDR3, as DNA: TGTGCCATCAGTGATCGCAGAGCGGTTAGCACAGATACGCAGTATTTT. Residues: CAISDRRAVSTDTQYF.